This is a list of T cell receptor beta chains from one sample in a study of Ad26.COV2.S vaccination and SARS-CoV-2 variants. Clones were read by immunoSEQ multiplex PCR, and TCRdb kept only the in-frame ones, dropping some. This table holds some 480,000 clones, around 90% found once. This material consisted of peripheral blood, taken in a trial of Ad26.COV2.S vaccine versus placebo. These receptors originate from a person aged 18 to 59 who received the Ad26.COV2.S COVID-19 vaccine or a placebo. Each CDR3 is given with its conserved first and last residue. A D gene is named only where the DNA matches it firmly. Some rows mark clone size as missing; the rest say once, few, many or name a class of expanded clone.

clone size: few; V gene: TRBV7-9; CDR3 length: 12; J gene: TRBJ2-7; D gene: .; CDR3 protein: CASSLSAYEQYF; CDR3 DNA: TGTGCCAGCAGCTTGTCTGCTTACGAGCAGTACTTC
clone size: .; V gene: TRBV5-1; CDR3 length: 13; J gene: TRBJ2-2; D gene: .; CDR3 protein: CASSRTSSGELFF; CDR3 DNA: TGCGCCAGCAGCCGCACTAGTTCCGGGGAGCTGTTTTTT
clone size: .; V gene: TRBV3-1/TRBV3-2; CDR3 length: 15; J gene: TRBJ2-2; D gene: TRBD2; CDR3 protein: CASSQGLAVTGELFF; CDR3 DNA: TGTGCCAGCAGCCAAGGACTAGCTGTCACCGGGGAGCTGTTTTTT
clone size: .; V gene: TRBV7-2; CDR3 length: 15; J gene: TRBJ1-1; D gene: .; CDR3 protein: CASSLFTLMNTEAFF; CDR3 DNA: TGTGCCAGCAGCTTATTTACTCTAATGAACACTGAAGCTTTCTTT
clone size: .; V gene: TRBV27; CDR3 length: 15; J gene: TRBJ1-1; D gene: .; CDR3 protein: CASSWGGLGSTEAFF; CDR3 DNA: TGTGCCAGCAGTTGGGGGGGATTGGGGAGCACTGAAGCTTTCTTT
clone size: .; V gene: TRBV2; CDR3 length: 13; J gene: TRBJ1-5; D gene: .; CDR3 protein: CASRPGRDQPQHF; CDR3 DNA: TGTGCCAGCAGGCCCGGGCGTGATCAGCCCCAGCATTTT
clone size: .; V gene: TRBV7-9; CDR3 length: 15; J gene: TRBJ2-3; D gene: .; CDR3 protein: CASSLALTSTDTQYF; CDR3 DNA: TGTGCCAGCAGCTTAGCCCTCACCTCCACAGATACGCAGTATTTT
clone size: .; V gene: TRBV11-3; CDR3 length: 14; J gene: TRBJ2-7; D gene: .; CDR3 protein: CASSLLCFPYEQYF; CDR3 DNA: TGTGCCAGCAGCTTATTGTGTTTCCCCTACGAGCAGTACTTC
clone size: .; V gene: TRBV9; CDR3 length: 14; J gene: TRBJ2-7; D gene: .; CDR3 protein: CASSVGGIGYEQYF; CDR3 DNA: TGTGCCAGCAGCGTAGGTGGCATCGGCTACGAGCAGTACTTC
clone size: .; V gene: TRBV4-3; CDR3 length: 17; J gene: TRBJ2-2; D gene: TRBD2; CDR3 protein: CASSQDAAGGVTGELFF; CDR3 DNA: TGCGCCAGCAGCCAAGATGCGGCGGGAGGGGTCACCGGGGAGCTGTTTTTT
clone size: .; V gene: TRBV7-9; CDR3 length: 13; J gene: TRBJ2-3; D gene: TRBD2; CDR3 protein: CASSYLAADTQYF; CDR3 DNA: TGTGCCAGCAGCTATCTAGCGGCAGATACGCAGTATTTT
clone size: .; V gene: TRBV12-3/TRBV12-4; CDR3 length: 13; J gene: TRBJ1-2; D gene: .; CDR3 protein: CASRRAGGNGYTF; CDR3 DNA: TGTGCCAGCAGACGCGCCGGGGGGAACGGCTACACCTTC
clone size: once; V gene: TRBV7-2; CDR3 length: 16; J gene: TRBJ2-7; D gene: TRBD2; CDR3 protein: CASSSRAGGGSYEQYF; CDR3 DNA: TGTGCCAGCAGCTCACGGGCAGGCGGGGGGTCCTACGAGCAGTACTTC
clone size: .; V gene: TRBV9; CDR3 length: 14; J gene: TRBJ2-1; D gene: .; CDR3 protein: CASSPRVEGDEQFF; CDR3 DNA: TGTGCCAGCAGCCCGAGGGTGGAGGGGGATGAGCAGTTCTTC
clone size: .; V gene: TRBV5-5; CDR3 length: 13; J gene: TRBJ1-6; D gene: .; CDR3 protein: CASSLVINVPTYF; CDR3 DNA: TGTGCCAGCAGCTTGGTAATTAATGTGCCCACCTACTTT
clone size: .; V gene: TRBV18; CDR3 length: 15; J gene: TRBJ2-2; D gene: TRBD1; CDR3 protein: CASSPPGQGTGELFF; CDR3 DNA: TGTGCCAGCTCACCACCTGGACAGGGGACCGGGGAGCTGTTTTTT
clone size: .; V gene: TRBV27; CDR3 length: 15; J gene: TRBJ1-1; D gene: .; CDR3 protein: CASSAPLAAGAEAFF; CDR3 DNA: TGTGCCAGCAGTGCCCCCCTGGCAGCTGGGGCTGAAGCTTTCTTT
clone size: .; V gene: TRBV28; CDR3 length: 16; J gene: TRBJ1-4; D gene: .; CDR3 protein: CASSLYDGETNEKLFF; CDR3 DNA: TGTGCCAGCAGTCTATACGACGGAGAAACTAATGAAAAACTGTTTTTT
clone size: .; V gene: TRBV5-1; CDR3 length: 15; J gene: TRBJ2-7; D gene: .; CDR3 protein: CASSLVGGYSYEQYF; CDR3 DNA: TGCGCCAGCAGCTTGGTGGGCGGTTACTCCTACGAGCAGTACTTC
clone size: .; V gene: TRBV6-2/TRBV6-3; CDR3 length: 13; J gene: TRBJ2-1; D gene: .; CDR3 protein: CASSYLGLYEQFF; CDR3 DNA: TGTGCCAGCAGTTACTTGGGACTTTATGAGCAGTTCTTC
clone size: .; V gene: TRBV7-2; CDR3 length: 16; J gene: TRBJ2-7; D gene: .; CDR3 protein: CASSLAPASLSYEQYF; CDR3 DNA: TGTGCCAGCAGCTTAGCCCCTGCGAGCCTCTCCTACGAGCAGTACTTC
clone size: .; V gene: TRBV28; CDR3 length: 14; J gene: TRBJ2-7; D gene: .; CDR3 protein: CASSTPGSVGEQYF; CDR3 DNA: TGTGCCAGCTCAACCCCCGGGAGCGTTGGTGAGCAGTACTTC
clone size: .; V gene: TRBV30; CDR3 length: 11; J gene: TRBJ2-7; D gene: TRBD2; CDR3 protein: CATLAGGEQYF; CDR3 DNA: TGTGCCACCCTCGCGGGGGGCGAGCAGTACTTC
clone size: .; V gene: TRBV9; CDR3 length: 15; J gene: TRBJ1-3; D gene: .; CDR3 protein: CASSSEGRSGNTIYF; CDR3 DNA: TGTGCCAGCAGCAGTGAGGGGCGCTCTGGAAACACCATATATTTT
clone size: .; V gene: TRBV9; CDR3 length: 13; J gene: TRBJ1-3; D gene: .; CDR3 protein: CASSVGTGNTIYF; CDR3 DNA: TGTGCCAGCAGCGTAGGGACTGGAAACACCATATATTTT
clone size: .; V gene: TRBV18; CDR3 length: 13; J gene: TRBJ2-3; D gene: .; CDR3 protein: CASSPYTWDTQYF; CDR3 DNA: TGTGCCAGCTCACCATACACTTGGGATACGCAGTATTTT
clone size: .; V gene: TRBV19; CDR3 length: 15; J gene: TRBJ2-1; D gene: TRBD1; CDR3 protein: CASDRGQGARNEQFF; CDR3 DNA: TGTGCCAGTGACCGAGGACAGGGGGCTCGGAATGAGCAGTTCTTC
clone size: .; V gene: TRBV27; CDR3 length: 12; J gene: TRBJ2-1; D gene: .; CDR3 protein: CASSSGSSSQFF; CDR3 DNA: TGTGCCAGCAGTTCGGGGAGTTCAAGTCAGTTCTTC
clone size: .; V gene: TRBV7-2; CDR3 length: 14; J gene: TRBJ2-1; D gene: .; CDR3 protein: CASSLLPDLNEQFF; CDR3 DNA: TGTGCCAGCAGCTTATTACCGGATCTCAATGAGCAGTTCTTC
clone size: .; V gene: TRBV7-9; CDR3 length: 15; J gene: TRBJ2-5; D gene: TRBD1; CDR3 protein: CASSPVDRVGETQYF; CDR3 DNA: TGTGCCAGCAGCCCGGTCGACAGGGTTGGGGAGACCCAGTACTTC
clone size: .; V gene: TRBV7-9; CDR3 length: 15; J gene: TRBJ1-6; D gene: .; CDR3 protein: CASSPGTTGGSPLHF; CDR3 DNA: TGTGCCAGCAGCCCCGGGACCACTGGAGGTTCACCCCTCCACTTT
clone size: .; V gene: TRBV28; CDR3 length: 19; J gene: TRBJ2-5; D gene: .; CDR3 protein: CASSFSGPVGRPGQETQYF; CDR3 DNA: TGTGCCAGCAGTTTTAGCGGTCCAGTAGGACGGCCCGGGCAAGAGACCCAGTACTTC
clone size: .; V gene: TRBV28; CDR3 length: 15; J gene: TRBJ2-7; D gene: .; CDR3 protein: CASSLFGGSSYEQYF; CDR3 DNA: TGTGCCAGCAGTTTATTCGGGGGAAGCTCCTACGAGCAGTACTTC
clone size: .; V gene: TRBV11-3; CDR3 length: 14; J gene: TRBJ2-5; D gene: .; CDR3 protein: CASSQGPSQETQYF; CDR3 DNA: TGTGCCAGCAGCCAGGGCCCCTCCCAAGAGACCCAGTACTTC
clone size: .; V gene: TRBV7-3; CDR3 length: 16; J gene: TRBJ2-1; D gene: TRBD2; CDR3 protein: CASSLPARGAYNEQFF; CDR3 DNA: TGTGCCAGCAGCTTACCGGCGCGGGGGGCCTACAATGAGCAGTTCTTC
clone size: .; V gene: TRBV29-1; CDR3 length: 12; J gene: TRBJ1-2; D gene: .; CDR3 protein: CSGAPGVDGYTF; CDR3 DNA: TGCAGCGGGGCCCCGGGGGTGGATGGCTACACCTTC
clone size: .; V gene: TRBV5-6; CDR3 length: 15; J gene: TRBJ2-1; D gene: .; CDR3 protein: CASSSRSSSYNEQFF; CDR3 DNA: TGTGCCAGCAGCTCCCGGTCAAGCTCCTACAATGAGCAGTTCTTC
clone size: .; V gene: TRBV19; CDR3 length: 16; J gene: TRBJ2-2; D gene: TRBD1; CDR3 protein: CASSPPRGLNTGELFF; CDR3 DNA: TGTGCCAGTAGCCCTCCCAGGGGGCTTAACACCGGGGAGCTGTTTTTT
clone size: .; V gene: TRBV28; CDR3 length: 19; J gene: TRBJ2-7; D gene: TRBD2; CDR3 protein: CASSELTGSASGFSYEQYF; CDR3 DNA: TGTGCCAGCAGTGAATTAACAGGGTCGGCTAGCGGGTTCTCCTACGAGCAGTACTTC
clone size: .; V gene: TRBV3-1/TRBV3-2; CDR3 length: 15; J gene: TRBJ2-3; D gene: .; CDR3 protein: CASSRGHTRTDTQYF; CDR3 DNA: TGTGCCAGCAGCCGAGGGCATACCCGCACAGATACGCAGTATTTT
clone size: once; V gene: TRBV6-5; CDR3 length: 14; J gene: TRBJ2-7; D gene: TRBD2; CDR3 protein: CASSRASGTYEQYF; CDR3 DNA: TGTGCCAGCAGTCGAGCTAGCGGAACCTACGAGCAGTACTTC
clone size: .; V gene: TRBV3-1/TRBV3-2; CDR3 length: 14; J gene: TRBJ2-5; D gene: .; CDR3 protein: CASSQELAQETQYF; CDR3 DNA: TGTGCCAGCAGCCAAGAACTAGCCCAAGAGACCCAGTACTTC
clone size: once; V gene: TRBV5-4; CDR3 length: 13; J gene: TRBJ1-1; D gene: TRBD1; CDR3 protein: CASSSPPGQGAFF; CDR3 DNA: TGTGCCAGCAGCTCCCCCCCGGGACAGGGGGCTTTCTTT
clone size: .; V gene: TRBV27; CDR3 length: 15; J gene: TRBJ2-7; D gene: .; CDR3 protein: CASRRSGVSYYEQYF; CDR3 DNA: TGTGCCAGCAGACGGAGTGGGGTGTCGTACTACGAGCAGTACTTC
clone size: .; V gene: TRBV3-1/TRBV3-2; CDR3 length: 14; J gene: TRBJ1-4; D gene: .; CDR3 protein: CASSHGGTNEKLFF; CDR3 DNA: TGTGCCAGCAGCCATGGTGGAACTAATGAAAAACTGTTTTTT
clone size: .; V gene: TRBV27; CDR3 length: 13; J gene: TRBJ2-7; D gene: TRBD1; CDR3 protein: CASRQGPTYEQYF; CDR3 DNA: TGTGCCAGCAGACAGGGGCCTACCTACGAGCAGTACTTC
clone size: .; V gene: TRBV18; CDR3 length: 14; J gene: TRBJ2-7; D gene: .; CDR3 protein: CASSSPGQAYEQYF; CDR3 DNA: TGTGCCAGCTCTTCTCCGGGACAAGCCTACGAGCAGTACTTC
clone size: .; V gene: TRBV28; CDR3 length: 16; J gene: TRBJ1-6; D gene: .; CDR3 protein: CASSPREGSGNSPLHF; CDR3 DNA: TGTGCCAGCAGTCCCAGGGAGGGGTCAGGTAATTCACCCCTCCACTTT
clone size: .; V gene: TRBV29-1; CDR3 length: 11; J gene: TRBJ2-5; D gene: .; CDR3 protein: CSVFRVETQYF; CDR3 DNA: TGCAGCGTTTTTAGGGTGGAGACCCAGTACTTC
clone size: .; V gene: TRBV4-1; CDR3 length: 14; J gene: TRBJ1-2; D gene: .; CDR3 protein: CASSQEGANYGYTF; CDR3 DNA: TGCGCCAGCAGCCAAGAGGGGGCAAACTATGGCTACACCTTC
clone size: few; V gene: TRBV5-4; CDR3 length: 15; J gene: TRBJ1-1; D gene: .; CDR3 protein: CASSYLDRLNTEAFF; CDR3 DNA: TGTGCCAGCAGCTACCTTGACAGATTGAACACTGAAGCTTTCTTT
clone size: once; V gene: TRBV18; CDR3 length: 13; J gene: TRBJ1-3; D gene: .; CDR3 protein: CATRRDAGNTIYF; CDR3 DNA: TGTGCCACCCGGCGGGACGCAGGAAACACCATATATTTT
clone size: .; V gene: TRBV6-5; CDR3 length: 15; J gene: TRBJ1-1; D gene: .; CDR3 protein: CASWGWDTKNTEAFF; CDR3 DNA: TGTGCCAGCTGGGGGTGGGACACCAAGAACACTGAAGCTTTCTTT
clone size: .; V gene: TRBV7-2; CDR3 length: 16; J gene: TRBJ1-6; D gene: TRBD1; CDR3 protein: CASSLVQGAGGSPLHF; CDR3 DNA: TGTGCCAGCAGCTTAGTACAGGGGGCAGGGGGTTCACCCCTCCACTTT